The rows below give T cell receptor beta chains drawn from one sample of a study of shared clonotypes between healthy human individuals. Assay used: immunoSEQ multiplex PCR; TCRdb lists only in-frame clones, some missing. The sample shows around 2.5 million clones, approximately 93% of them seen only once. Specimen: naive CD4+ T cells from PBMCs. These receptors were obtained from a man aged 18 to 30 in good health. Some clones in this sample may be carry-over from other donors' samples. CDR3s include the opening cysteine and the closing phenylalanine or tryptophan. Part of the rows lack a size; the others show once, few, many or a class for expanded clones.

>TRBJ1-3|NA|TRBV25-1|17
CASSPPGQGATPGTIYF
>TRBJ2-7|NA|TRBV6-5|13
CASSYWPSYEQYF
>TRBJ2-2|few|TRBV6-6|16
CASSYYRASGDGELFF
>TRBJ2-4|NA|TRBV4-1|14
CASSPLGLKNIQYF
>TRBJ2-5|NA|TRBV25-1|15
CASSEALSGSETQYF
>TRBJ2-7|NA|TRBV27|15
CASSFAGDFPYEQYF
>TRBJ1-3|NA|TRBV5-1|16
CASSLGRQNSGNTIYF
>TRBJ2-3|NA|TRBV6-1|17
CASSGRSSGSRIDTQYF
>TRBJ2-3|NA|TRBV4-3|18
CASSQDPPGDWGTDTQYF
>TRBJ1-1|NA|TRBV28|13
CASTTPPGERAFF
>TRBJ1-5|once|TRBV6-6|14
CASSSGNLNQPQHF
>TRBJ1-2|NA|TRBV30|14
CAWSPPTVSYGYTF
>TRBJ2-1|NA|TRBV11-2|16
CASSPPWDRGRNEQFF
>TRBJ2-2|NA|TRBV5-1|14
CASSLAGLTGELFF
>TRBJ1-1|few|TRBV30|14
CAWSVLWGGTEAFF
>TRBJ2-5|NA|TRBV30|11
CAWSGGETQYF
>TRBJ2-5|NA|TRBV5-4|13
CASSLQGQETQYF
>TRBJ1-2|NA|TRBV4-1|16
CASSQVRAGVIYGYTF
>TRBJ2-2|NA|TRBV4-1|13
CASSPGLTGELFF
>TRBJ2-4|once|TRBV6-5|16
CASSYSPGTGIYIQYF
>TRBJ2-1|NA|TRBV5-1|16
CASSPGYTGPYNEQFF
>TRBJ1-4|NA|TRBV28|16
CASSAGGSPTNEKLFF
>TRBJ2-7|NA|TRBV6-1|14
CASSAAGGPYEQYF
>TRBJ2-5|NA|TRBV5-1|17
CASSRGLAGRTQETQYF
>TRBJ1-1|few|TRBV30|12
CAWSARGTEAFF
>TRBJ1-2|NA|TRBV7-8|15
CASSVRTGEVYGYTF
>TRBJ2-2|few|TRBV5-1|14
CASSLAGNTGELFF
>TRBJ2-1|NA|TRBV9|16
CASSAGSLLGYNEQFF